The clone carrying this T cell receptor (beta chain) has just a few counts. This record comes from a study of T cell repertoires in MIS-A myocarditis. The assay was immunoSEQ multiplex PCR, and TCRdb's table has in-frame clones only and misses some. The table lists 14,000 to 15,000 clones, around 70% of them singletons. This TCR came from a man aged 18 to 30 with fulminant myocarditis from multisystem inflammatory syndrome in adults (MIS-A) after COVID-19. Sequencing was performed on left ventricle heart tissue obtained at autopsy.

The CDR3 DNA sequence: TGTGCCAGCAGCTTAGGGACAGGGGGCATGATGAGCTACGAGCAGTACTTC. This codes for CASSLGTGGMMSYEQYF. This chain uses TRBV11-2 with TRBJ2-7; 11 bases agree with TRBD1. From germline, CDR1 is SGHAT and CDR2 FQNNGV. V lost 1 base, J lost 3 bases, and 8 bases stayed unmatched. The length of the CDR3 is 17 residues.